This T cell receptor beta chain was recorded in a study of identical twins. This clonotype was counted only a few times. The CDR3 has 17 amino acids. V was clipped by 6 bases and J by 2 bases; unmatched bases: 6. CDR1 and CDR2 from the germline V gene are MNHEY and SVGEGT. TCRdb reprocessed the 5' RACE reads with MiXCR, giving one entry per CDR3 protein. Found here are hundreds of thousands of distinct CDR3 sequences, roughly 18% of them singletons; the top ten hold around 14%. The same data also went into a second study, on T cells expressing NK-cell markers. This second report adds: Dominant NKG2C+ clonotypes were found to form about 1.0-7.5% of CD8+ T cells in about six donors.

Sequencing was carried out using PBMCs. This clonotype originated in a woman aged 18 to 35 in good health. This chain uses TRBV6-2 or TRBV6-3 with TRBJ2-3, with 15 bases lining up with TRBD2. The CDR3 region is CASSPRTSGGATDTQYF. The CDR3 DNA is TGTGCCAGCAGCCCGAGGACTAGCGGGGGGGCCACAGATACGCAGTATTTT.